This T cell receptor beta chain comes out of a study of read filtering for tumor transcriptome and immune sequencing. Study information: IR-seq gave about 4.05 to 11 million TCR reads per sample; RNA-seq gave about 80 to 1,400. Study-level findings and limits: Even smaller IR-seq throughput identified most shared clonotypes. Approximately 80% of IR-seq clonotypes had one read, totaling around 3.4% of reads; RNA-seq: 74.6% and 44.6%. Without single-read clonotypes, shared clonotype proportions correlated more between IR-seq and RNA-seq.

The library was built from approximately 400 ng RNA with molecular barcoded adaptors for alpha/delta and beta/gamma chains. TCRdb reanalysed the reads using MiXCR and keeps one entry per CDR3 protein. The table records about 86,000 distinct CDR3 sequences, 9% to 15% of them present only once. The ends lost 4 bases at V and 2 bases at J; junction bases unmatched: 9. Germline assignment: CDR1 KGHDR and CDR2 SFDVKD. The CDR3 consists of 17 residues. This clonotype was seen ten or more times. Its antigen is unknown. This rearrangement joins TRBV24-1 to TRBJ1-5, with 8 bases lining up with TRBD1. The TCR sequence derives from a donor at least 40 years old with multiple myeloma. The sequencing sample was made of a population of CD138-negative cells sorted from bone marrow. CDR3: CATSDSGQGWGNQPQHF. The CDR3 DNA is TGTGCCACCAGTGACTCCGGACAGGGCTGGGGCAATCAGCCCCAGCATTTT.